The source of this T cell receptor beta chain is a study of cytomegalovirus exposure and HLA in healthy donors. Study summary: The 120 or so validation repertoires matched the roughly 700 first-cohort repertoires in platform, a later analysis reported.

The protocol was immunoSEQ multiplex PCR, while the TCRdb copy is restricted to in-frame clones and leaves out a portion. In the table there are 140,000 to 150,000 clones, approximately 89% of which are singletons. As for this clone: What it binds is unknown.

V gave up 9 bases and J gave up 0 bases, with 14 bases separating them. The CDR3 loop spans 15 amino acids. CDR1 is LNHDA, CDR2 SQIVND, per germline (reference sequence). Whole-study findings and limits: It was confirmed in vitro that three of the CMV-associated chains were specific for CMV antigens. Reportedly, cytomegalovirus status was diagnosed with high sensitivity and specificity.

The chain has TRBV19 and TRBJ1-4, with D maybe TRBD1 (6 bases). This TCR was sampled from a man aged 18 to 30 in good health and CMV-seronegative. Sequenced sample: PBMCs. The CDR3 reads CASKREGATNEKLFF. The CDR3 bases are TGTGCCAGCAAAAGAGAGGGGGCAACTAATGAAAAACTGTTTTTT.